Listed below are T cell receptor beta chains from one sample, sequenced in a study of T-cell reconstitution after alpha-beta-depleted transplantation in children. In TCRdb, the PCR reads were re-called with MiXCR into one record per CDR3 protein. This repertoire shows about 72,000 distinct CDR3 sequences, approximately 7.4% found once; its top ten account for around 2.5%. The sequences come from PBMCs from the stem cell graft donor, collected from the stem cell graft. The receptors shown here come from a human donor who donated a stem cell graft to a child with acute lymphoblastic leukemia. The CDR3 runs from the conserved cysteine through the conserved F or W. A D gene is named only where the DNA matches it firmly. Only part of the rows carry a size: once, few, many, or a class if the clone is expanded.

cdr3_nt: TGTGCCAGTAGCAGACCGGGGTTCACAGATACGCAGTATTTT; cdr3_aa: CASSRPGFTDTQYF; clone_size: few; j_call: TRBJ2-3; d_call: NA; v_call: TRBV19
cdr3_nt: TGTGCCAGCAGTGCCGACGGTGCAACTAATGAAAAACTGTTTTTT; cdr3_aa: CASSADGATNEKLFF; clone_size: NA; j_call: TRBJ1-4; d_call: NA; v_call: TRBV2
cdr3_nt: TGTGCCAGCAGTTTTGACGGCACTAGCAATCAGCCCCAGCATTTT; cdr3_aa: CASSFDGTSNQPQHF; clone_size: many; j_call: TRBJ1-5; d_call: NA; v_call: TRBV12-3/TRBV12-4
cdr3_nt: TGTGCCAGCAGCTTAATGCCAGTCTGGGAGCAGTACTTC; cdr3_aa: CASSLMPVWEQYF; clone_size: few; j_call: TRBJ2-7; d_call: NA; v_call: TRBV7-9
cdr3_nt: TGCGCCAGCAGCCAAGAGTTACAAGGGGGTCAAGATTCACCCCTCCACTTT; cdr3_aa: CASSQELQGGQDSPLHF; clone_size: many; j_call: TRBJ1-6; d_call: NA; v_call: TRBV4-3
cdr3_nt: TGCAGTGCTAGAGTTGAGGGGGGATACAATGAGCAGTTCTTC; cdr3_aa: CSARVEGGYNEQFF; clone_size: many; j_call: TRBJ2-1; d_call: NA; v_call: TRBV20-1
cdr3_nt: TGTGCCAGCAGTTTGGGACAGTCCCCGGCCACAGATACGCAGTATTTT; cdr3_aa: CASSLGQSPATDTQYF; clone_size: many; j_call: TRBJ2-3; d_call: TRBD1; v_call: TRBV27
cdr3_nt: TGTGCCAGCAGCTTCGGATCCTCGGGGAGGTCTGGAAACACCATATATTTT; cdr3_aa: CASSFGSSGRSGNTIYF; clone_size: many; j_call: TRBJ1-3; d_call: NA; v_call: TRBV7-9
cdr3_nt: TGTGCCAGCAGCCGTTGGGACTCCGGGGGAGAGCAGTTCTTC; cdr3_aa: CASSRWDSGGEQFF; clone_size: many; j_call: TRBJ2-1; d_call: NA; v_call: TRBV7-2
cdr3_nt: TGTGCCAGCAGCTCCCGGACTACCCTTGACAATGAGCAGTTCTTC; cdr3_aa: CASSSRTTLDNEQFF; clone_size: NA; j_call: TRBJ2-1; d_call: NA; v_call: TRBV3-1
cdr3_nt: TGTGCCAGCAGTTACTCTGGTCGGTTCACTGAAGCTTTCTTT; cdr3_aa: CASSYSGRFTEAFF; clone_size: NA; j_call: TRBJ1-1; d_call: NA; v_call: TRBV6-5
cdr3_nt: TGTGCCAGCAGCTCTAAGGGCTGGGGCGTGGGCTCTGGGGCCAACTTCCTGACTTTC; cdr3_aa: CASSSKGWGVGSGANFLTF; clone_size: many; j_call: TRBJ2-6; d_call: NA; v_call: TRBV11-2
cdr3_nt: TGTGCCAGCAGCGTAGGGACCGCACACTACGAGCAGTACTTC; cdr3_aa: CASSVGTAHYEQYF; clone_size: many; j_call: TRBJ2-7; d_call: NA; v_call: TRBV7-6
cdr3_nt: TGTGCCAGCAGCCAAGATCATGGGGGGCGAGGCTATGGCTACACCTTC; cdr3_aa: CASSQDHGGRGYGYTF; clone_size: many; j_call: TRBJ1-2; d_call: NA; v_call: TRBV3-1
cdr3_nt: TGTGCCAGCAGTTTACGAGGCCCGAGCTCCTACGAGCAGTACTTC; cdr3_aa: CASSLRGPSSYEQYF; clone_size: many; j_call: TRBJ2-7; d_call: NA; v_call: TRBV28
cdr3_nt: TGTGCCAGCAGTTACGGGGAGTCGACCACCGGGGAGCTGTTTTTT; cdr3_aa: CASSYGESTTGELFF; clone_size: many; j_call: TRBJ2-2; d_call: NA; v_call: TRBV6-5
cdr3_nt: TGCAGTGCTAGATCTTACGATAACTATGGCTACACCTTC; cdr3_aa: CSARSYDNYGYTF; clone_size: NA; j_call: TRBJ1-2; d_call: NA; v_call: TRBV20-1
cdr3_nt: TGCAGCGTTAATTCGGGACAGAGCTTGTTTTTT; cdr3_aa: CSVNSGQSLFF; clone_size: few; j_call: TRBJ1-4; d_call: TRBD1; v_call: TRBV29-1
cdr3_nt: TGTGCCAGCCGGGACAGGGAGAGGGAGACCCAGTACTTC; cdr3_aa: CASRDRERETQYF; clone_size: few; j_call: TRBJ2-5; d_call: TRBD1; v_call: TRBV27
cdr3_nt: TGTGCCAGCTCACCAGAGGGCAACAGGTACGAGCAGTACTTC; cdr3_aa: CASSPEGNRYEQYF; clone_size: NA; j_call: TRBJ2-7; d_call: NA; v_call: TRBV18
cdr3_nt: TGTGCCAGCAGCCCCGGCCACAATGAGCAGTTCTTC; cdr3_aa: CASSPGHNEQFF; clone_size: few; j_call: TRBJ2-1; d_call: NA; v_call: TRBV7-2
cdr3_nt: TGCAGTGCTAGAGATCCCTTCTCCCCTAGCCTAAGTGAGCAGTACTTC; cdr3_aa: CSARDPFSPSLSEQYF; clone_size: many; j_call: TRBJ2-7; d_call: NA; v_call: TRBV20-1
cdr3_nt: TGTGCCAGCAGCTTACGTCCAGGGAACACTGAAGCTTTCTTT; cdr3_aa: CASSLRPGNTEAFF; clone_size: many; j_call: TRBJ1-1; d_call: NA; v_call: TRBV7-3
cdr3_nt: TGCAGCGTCAACAGGGGGATGAACACTGAAGCTTTCTTT; cdr3_aa: CSVNRGMNTEAFF; clone_size: many; j_call: TRBJ1-1; d_call: TRBD1; v_call: TRBV29-1
cdr3_nt: TGTGCCAGCAGCATACTCAGCACAGATACGCAGTATTTT; cdr3_aa: CASSILSTDTQYF; clone_size: many; j_call: TRBJ2-3; d_call: NA; v_call: TRBV3-1
cdr3_nt: TGTGCCATCAGTGAGGCCCGGCCCACAGATACGCAGTATTTT; cdr3_aa: CAISEARPTDTQYF; clone_size: few; j_call: TRBJ2-3; d_call: NA; v_call: TRBV10-3
cdr3_nt: TGCAGTGCTAGAGTGAAGCGGCAAGACTCCTACAATGAGCAGTTCTTC; cdr3_aa: CSARVKRQDSYNEQFF; clone_size: few; j_call: TRBJ2-1; d_call: NA; v_call: TRBV20-1
cdr3_nt: TGCAGTGCTAGTCGGACTAGCGGGGGGGCCGTCGGCACAGATACGCAGTATTTT; cdr3_aa: CSASRTSGGAVGTDTQYF; clone_size: many; j_call: TRBJ2-3; d_call: TRBD2; v_call: TRBV20-1
cdr3_nt: TGTGCCAGCAGTGTATACAGGGTTAAGGTTAGCAACAATGAGCAGTTCTTC; cdr3_aa: CASSVYRVKVSNNEQFF; clone_size: many; j_call: TRBJ2-1; d_call: NA; v_call: TRBV12-3/TRBV12-4
cdr3_nt: TGTGCCAGCAGCTTAGAGTGGGGCAGTAATGAAAAACTGTTTTTT; cdr3_aa: CASSLEWGSNEKLFF; clone_size: many; j_call: TRBJ1-4; d_call: NA; v_call: TRBV11-2
cdr3_nt: TGTGCCAGCAGTTCCTCCTTGGACAGGCGAATACTAGAGCAGTACTTC; cdr3_aa: CASSSSLDRRILEQYF; clone_size: many; j_call: TRBJ2-7; d_call: TRBD1; v_call: TRBV12-3/TRBV12-4
cdr3_nt: TGCAGTGGTGAACCAGGGGGCTCCTATGGCTACACCTTC; cdr3_aa: CSGEPGGSYGYTF; clone_size: many; j_call: TRBJ1-2; d_call: TRBD1; v_call: TRBV20-1
cdr3_nt: TGTGCCAGCAGTTATCCCGGGACTGACACCGGGGAGCTGTTTTTT; cdr3_aa: CASSYPGTDTGELFF; clone_size: NA; j_call: TRBJ2-2; d_call: NA; v_call: TRBV6-2/TRBV6-3
cdr3_nt: TGTGCCAGCAGTCCTCGGGGTAGCGCACAAGAGACCCAGTACTTC; cdr3_aa: CASSPRGSAQETQYF; clone_size: many; j_call: TRBJ2-5; d_call: NA; v_call: TRBV7-2
cdr3_nt: TGTGCCAGTAATCTACTTGGAGGATCCGGCTACACCTTC; cdr3_aa: CASNLLGGSGYTF; clone_size: many; j_call: TRBJ1-2; d_call: NA; v_call: TRBV19
cdr3_nt: TGTGCCAGCAGCGCGGGGACGGTCAATCAGCCCCAGCATTTT; cdr3_aa: CASSAGTVNQPQHF; clone_size: many; j_call: TRBJ1-5; d_call: NA; v_call: TRBV9
cdr3_nt: TGTGCCAGCCGTAACCTCGATCACCCCCAGCATTTT; cdr3_aa: CASRNLDHPQHF; clone_size: many; j_call: TRBJ1-5; d_call: NA; v_call: TRBV28
cdr3_nt: TGCGCCAGCAGCCCCCAGGGACAGGGAAACACCGGGGAGCTGTTTTTT; cdr3_aa: CASSPQGQGNTGELFF; clone_size: many; j_call: TRBJ2-2; d_call: TRBD1; v_call: TRBV4-3
cdr3_nt: TGTGCCAGCAGCGCAGGGGACAGGGGGCAAGGTGGCTACACCTTC; cdr3_aa: CASSAGDRGQGGYTF; clone_size: many; j_call: TRBJ1-2; d_call: TRBD1; v_call: TRBV9
cdr3_nt: TGTGCCAGCAGTGATCGGCGAGGCACAGATACGCAGTATTTT; cdr3_aa: CASSDRRGTDTQYF; clone_size: many; j_call: TRBJ2-3; d_call: NA; v_call: TRBV2
cdr3_nt: TGTGCCAGCAGCTGGTACGAGCAGTACTTC; cdr3_aa: CASSWYEQYF; clone_size: many; j_call: TRBJ2-7; d_call: NA; v_call: TRBV27